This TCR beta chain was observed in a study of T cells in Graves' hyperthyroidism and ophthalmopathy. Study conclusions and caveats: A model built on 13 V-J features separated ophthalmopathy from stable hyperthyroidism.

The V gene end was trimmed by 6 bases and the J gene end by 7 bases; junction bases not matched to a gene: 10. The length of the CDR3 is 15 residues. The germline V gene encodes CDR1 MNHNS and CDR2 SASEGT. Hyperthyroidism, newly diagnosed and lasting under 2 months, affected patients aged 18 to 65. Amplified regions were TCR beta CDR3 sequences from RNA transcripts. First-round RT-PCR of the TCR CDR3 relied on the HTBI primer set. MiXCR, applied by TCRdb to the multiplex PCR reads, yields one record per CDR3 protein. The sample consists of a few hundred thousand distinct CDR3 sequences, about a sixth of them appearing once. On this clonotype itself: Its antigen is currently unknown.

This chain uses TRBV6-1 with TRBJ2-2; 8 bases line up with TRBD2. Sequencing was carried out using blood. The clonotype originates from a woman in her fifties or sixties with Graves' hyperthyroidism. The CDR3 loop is CASRNSGSLFGELFF. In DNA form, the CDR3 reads TGTGCCAGCAGAAACAGCGGGAGTTTGTTCGGGGAGCTGTTTTTT.